These 2 T cell receptor beta chains came from one sample sequenced in a study of identifying expanded T cells in peripheral blood. Assay used: immunoSEQ multiplex PCR; TCRdb lists only in-frame clones, some missing. Among over 65,000 clones, about 90% were seen once, and the ten largest hold roughly 7.7%. Sequenced input: blood. The receptors here all came from a person between 18 and 69 years old in good health.

The chain uses TRBV9 and TRBJ2-7, with 8 bases that match TRBD1. The CDR3 spans 15 residues. CDR1 and CDR2 (germline): SGDLS, YYNGEE. The ends lost 0 bases at V and 5 bases at J; junction bases unmatched: 7. The CDR3 reads CASSVGGAGGNEQYF. In nucleotides, the CDR3 is TGTGCCAGCAGCGTAGGTGGGGCAGGGGGCAACGAGCAGTACTTC.

The V gene is TRBV29-1, the J gene TRBJ1-2, with 7 bases matching TRBD1. CDR1 SQVTM and CDR2 ANQGSEA come from the germline V gene. The V and J ends lost 4 bases and 7 bases, in that order; junction bases with no gene match: 6. The CDR3 sequence is 12 residues long. CDR3 amino acids: CSVVETGFGYTF. The CDR3, as DNA: TGCAGCGTTGTCGAGACAGGGTTTGGCTACACCTTC.